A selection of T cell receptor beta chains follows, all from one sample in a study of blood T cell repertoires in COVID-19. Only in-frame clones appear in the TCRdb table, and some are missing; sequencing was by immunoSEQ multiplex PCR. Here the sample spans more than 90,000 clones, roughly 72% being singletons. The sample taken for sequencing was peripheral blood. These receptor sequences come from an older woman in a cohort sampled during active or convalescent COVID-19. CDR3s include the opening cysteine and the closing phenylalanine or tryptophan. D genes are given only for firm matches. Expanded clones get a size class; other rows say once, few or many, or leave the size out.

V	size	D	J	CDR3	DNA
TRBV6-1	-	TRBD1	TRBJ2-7	CASSVPRQGRVNYEQYF	TGTGCCAGCAGTGTCCCCCGACAGGGAAGGGTCAACTACGAGCAGTACTTC
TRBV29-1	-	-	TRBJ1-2	CSVDRELNYGYTF	TGCAGCGTTGACAGGGAATTAAACTATGGCTACACCTTC
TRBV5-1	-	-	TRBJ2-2	CASSLNPGQATGELFF	TGCGCCAGCAGCTTAAATCCGGGACAAGCCACCGGGGAGCTGTTTTTT
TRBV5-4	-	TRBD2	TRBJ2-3	CASSLDLRETTDTQYF	TGTGCCAGCAGCTTGGACCTGCGGGAGACCACAGATACGCAGTATTTT
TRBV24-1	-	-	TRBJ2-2	CATSPGTPLNTGELFF	TGTGCCACCAGTCCCGGGACACCACTGAACACCGGGGAGCTGTTTTTT
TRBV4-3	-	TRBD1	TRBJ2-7	CASSQGAGQGYSYEQYF	TGCGCCAGCAGCCAAGGCGCGGGACAGGGATACTCCTACGAGCAGTACTTC
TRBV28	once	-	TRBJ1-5	CASSVGYNQPQHF	TGTGCCAGCAGTGTGGGCTACAATCAGCCCCAGCATTTT
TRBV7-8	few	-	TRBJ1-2	CASSLASAHGYTF	TGTGCCAGCAGCTTAGCTAGCGCACATGGCTACACCTTC
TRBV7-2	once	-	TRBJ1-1	CASSSRGGIEAFF	TGTGCCAGCAGCTCAAGGGGGGGAATTGAAGCTTTCTTT
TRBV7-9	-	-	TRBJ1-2	CASSLPYRESGYTF	TGTGCCAGCAGCTTACCGTACAGGGAATCTGGCTACACCTTC
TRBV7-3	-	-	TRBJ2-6	CASGGATLGANVLTF	TGTGCAAGTGGCGGGGCGACTCTCGGGGCCAACGTCCTGACTTTC
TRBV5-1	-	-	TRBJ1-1	CASSPGGLVGTEAFF	TGCGCCAGCAGCCCTGGAGGTCTAGTGGGCACTGAAGCTTTCTTT
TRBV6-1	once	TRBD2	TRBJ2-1	CASSLAGAINNEQFF	TGTGCCAGCAGCCTAGCGGGGGCGATTAACAATGAGCAGTTCTTC
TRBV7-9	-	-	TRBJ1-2	CASSFIGDDGYTF	TGTGCCAGCAGCTTTATAGGGGATGATGGCTACACCTTC
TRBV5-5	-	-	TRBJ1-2	CASSLEVGARGYTF	TGTGCCAGCAGCTTGGAGGTGGGCGCTCGCGGCTACACCTTC
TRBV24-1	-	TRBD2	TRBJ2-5	CATSDVGGGTETQYF	TGTGCCACCAGTGATGTCGGGGGGGGCACGGAGACCCAGTACTTC
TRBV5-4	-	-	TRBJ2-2	CASSSKDRNTGELFF	TGTGCCAGCAGCAGTAAGGACAGGAACACCGGGGAGCTGTTTTTT
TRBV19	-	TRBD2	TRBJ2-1	CASSRGTSGGAGYNEQFF	TGTGCCAGTAGTCGCGGGACTAGCGGGGGGGCCGGGTACAATGAGCAGTTCTTC
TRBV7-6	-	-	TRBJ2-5	CASSLLAGETQYF	TGTGCCAGCAGCCTACTAGCTGGGGAGACCCAGTACTTC
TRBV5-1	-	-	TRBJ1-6	CASSLATGGRSPLHF	TGCGCCAGCAGCTTAGCGACAGGTGGTAGGTCACCCCTCCACTTT
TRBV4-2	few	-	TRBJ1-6	CASSQKGMQGVYNSPLHF	TGTGCCAGCAGCCAAAAAGGGATGCAGGGCGTGTATAATTCACCCCTCCACTTT
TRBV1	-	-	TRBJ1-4	CTSSQATRQGGEKLFF	TGCACCAGCAGCCAAGCCACCAGACAGGGGGGTGAAAAACTGTTTTTT
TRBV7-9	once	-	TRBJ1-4	CASSHPPGSSNEKLFF	TGTGCCAGCAGCCACCCCCCAGGTTCTTCTAATGAAAAACTGTTTTTT
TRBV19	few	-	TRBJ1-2	CASSTQVGAYYGYTF	TGTGCCAGTAGTACCCAGGTAGGGGCGTACTATGGCTACACCTTC
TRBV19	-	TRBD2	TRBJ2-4	CASSGRLAGGKNIQYF	TGTGCCAGTAGTGGGAGACTAGCGGGGGGCAAAAACATTCAGTACTTC
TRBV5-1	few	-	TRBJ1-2	CASSLAQGLNYGYTF	TGCGCCAGCAGCTTGGCTCAGGGGCTGAACTATGGCTACACCTTC
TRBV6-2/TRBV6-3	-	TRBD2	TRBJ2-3	CASSPGAGATDTQYF	TGTGCCAGCAGTCCGGGAGCGGGGGCCACAGATACGCAGTATTTT
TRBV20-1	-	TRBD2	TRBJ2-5	CSASGGASGAIGQETQYF	TGCAGTGCTAGTGGAGGGGCTAGCGGGGCTATTGGACAAGAGACCCAGTACTTC
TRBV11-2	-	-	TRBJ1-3	CASSLDAASSGNTIYF	TGTGCCAGCAGCTTAGATGCGGCTAGCTCTGGAAACACCATATATTTT
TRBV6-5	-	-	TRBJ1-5	CASKGVRNQPQHF	TGTGCCAGCAAAGGGGTCCGCAATCAGCCCCAGCATTTT
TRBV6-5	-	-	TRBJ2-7	CASRRFYEQYF	TGTGCCAGCCGGCGGTTCTACGAGCAGTACTTC
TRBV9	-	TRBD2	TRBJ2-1	CASSATSGGASRNEQFF	TGTGCCAGCAGCGCGACTAGCGGGGGGGCCAGTAGGAATGAGCAGTTCTTC
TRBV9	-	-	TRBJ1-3	CASSVGTGLSGNTIYF	TGTGCCAGCAGCGTAGGAACAGGCCTCTCTGGAAACACCATATATTTT
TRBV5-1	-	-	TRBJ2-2	CASSFTWNTGELFF	TGCGCCAGCAGCTTTACATGGAACACCGGGGAGCTGTTTTTT
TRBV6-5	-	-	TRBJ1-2	CASSTRSSGSGYTF	TGTGCCAGCAGTACCAGGTCGTCGGGATCTGGCTACACCTTC
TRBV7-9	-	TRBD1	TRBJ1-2	CASSLGQGNGYTF	TGTGCCAGCAGCTTAGGACAGGGAAATGGCTACACCTTC
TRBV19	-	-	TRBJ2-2	CASRGLGLFF	TGTGCCAGTAGGGGCCTGGGGCTGTTTTTT
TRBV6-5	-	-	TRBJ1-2	CAGTKGGSYGYTF	TGTGCCGGAACAAAAGGGGGTAGCTATGGCTACACCTTC
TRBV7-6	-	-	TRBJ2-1	CASSPRGEGHNEQFF	TGTGCCAGCAGCCCCCGGGGAGAAGGGCACAATGAGCAGTTCTTC
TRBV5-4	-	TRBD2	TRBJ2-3	CASSSLKAGGQDTQYF	TGTGCCAGCAGCAGCCTCAAAGCGGGGGGCCAAGATACGCAGTATTTT
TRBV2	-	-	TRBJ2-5	CASNGDQETQYF	TGTGCCAGCAATGGAGACCAAGAGACCCAGTACTTC
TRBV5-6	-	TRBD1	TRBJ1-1	CASSRTGASNTEAFF	TGTGCCAGCAGCCGAACAGGGGCGTCGAACACTGAAGCTTTCTTT
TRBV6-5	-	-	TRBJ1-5	CASSYSSGQPQHF	TGTGCCAGCAGTTACTCGTCAGGCCAGCCCCAGCATTTT
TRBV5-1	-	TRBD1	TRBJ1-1	CASSVFWDRGTEAFF	TGCGCCAGCAGCGTATTCTGGGACAGGGGCACTGAAGCTTTCTTT